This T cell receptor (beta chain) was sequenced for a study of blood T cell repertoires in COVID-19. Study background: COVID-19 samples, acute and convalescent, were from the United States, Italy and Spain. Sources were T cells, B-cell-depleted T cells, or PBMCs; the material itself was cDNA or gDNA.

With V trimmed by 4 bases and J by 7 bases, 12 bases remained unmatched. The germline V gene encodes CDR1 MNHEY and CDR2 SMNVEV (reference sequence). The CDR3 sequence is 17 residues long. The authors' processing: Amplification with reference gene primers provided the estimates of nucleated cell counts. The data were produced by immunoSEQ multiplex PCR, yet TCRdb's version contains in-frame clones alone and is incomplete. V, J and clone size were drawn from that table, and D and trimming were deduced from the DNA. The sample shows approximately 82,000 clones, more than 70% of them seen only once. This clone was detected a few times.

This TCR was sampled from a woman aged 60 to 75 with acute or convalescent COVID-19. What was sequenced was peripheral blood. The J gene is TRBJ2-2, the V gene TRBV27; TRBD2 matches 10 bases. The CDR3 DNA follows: TGTGCCAGCAGTTCCCTAAGCGGGAGGGCCTCAGGCGGGGAGCTGTTTTTT. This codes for CASSSLSGRASGGELFF.